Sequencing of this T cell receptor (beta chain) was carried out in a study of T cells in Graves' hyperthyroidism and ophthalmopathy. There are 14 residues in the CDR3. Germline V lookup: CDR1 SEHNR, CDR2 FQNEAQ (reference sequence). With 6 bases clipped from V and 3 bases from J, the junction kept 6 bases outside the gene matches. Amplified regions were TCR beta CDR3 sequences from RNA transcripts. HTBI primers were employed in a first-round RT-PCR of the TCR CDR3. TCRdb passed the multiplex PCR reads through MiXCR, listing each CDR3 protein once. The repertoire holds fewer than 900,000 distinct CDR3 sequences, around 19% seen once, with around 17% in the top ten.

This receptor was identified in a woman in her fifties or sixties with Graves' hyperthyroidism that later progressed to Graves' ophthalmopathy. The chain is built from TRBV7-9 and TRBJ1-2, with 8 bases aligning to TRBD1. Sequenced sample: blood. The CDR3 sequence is CASRLLQGDYGYTF. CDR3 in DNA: TGTGCCAGCAGGTTATTACAGGGGGACTATGGCTACACCTTC.